This T cell receptor beta chain was profiled in a study of cytomegalovirus exposure and HLA in healthy donors. General study results and limits: According to a subsequent analysis, TCR clusters identified in the first cohort showed a tendency to co-occur across the 120 or so validation repertoires. Cytomegalovirus-associated status was assigned to about 170 TCR beta chains. The classifier was said to identify cytomegalovirus status with high specificity and sensitivity.

Trimming cost V 8 bases and J 10 bases; bases outside gene matches: 12. CDR3 length equals 14 residues. Germline-derived CDR1 and CDR2 are LNHNV and YYDKDF (reference sequence). Produced via immunoSEQ multiplex PCR; TCRdb's table is partial and in-frame only. The data contain 100,000 to 150,000 clones, roughly nine tenths of them singletons. To note about this clone: Antigen: not known.

Sequenced: PBMCs. This TCR derives from a woman under 30 in good health and CMV-seronegative. The rearrangement links TRBV15 to TRBJ2-1; 9 bases align to TRBD1. CDR3 nucleotides: TGTGCCACCGGGGGGACAGGGTCACATTGGGAGCAGTTCTTC. As protein: CATGGTGSHWEQFF.